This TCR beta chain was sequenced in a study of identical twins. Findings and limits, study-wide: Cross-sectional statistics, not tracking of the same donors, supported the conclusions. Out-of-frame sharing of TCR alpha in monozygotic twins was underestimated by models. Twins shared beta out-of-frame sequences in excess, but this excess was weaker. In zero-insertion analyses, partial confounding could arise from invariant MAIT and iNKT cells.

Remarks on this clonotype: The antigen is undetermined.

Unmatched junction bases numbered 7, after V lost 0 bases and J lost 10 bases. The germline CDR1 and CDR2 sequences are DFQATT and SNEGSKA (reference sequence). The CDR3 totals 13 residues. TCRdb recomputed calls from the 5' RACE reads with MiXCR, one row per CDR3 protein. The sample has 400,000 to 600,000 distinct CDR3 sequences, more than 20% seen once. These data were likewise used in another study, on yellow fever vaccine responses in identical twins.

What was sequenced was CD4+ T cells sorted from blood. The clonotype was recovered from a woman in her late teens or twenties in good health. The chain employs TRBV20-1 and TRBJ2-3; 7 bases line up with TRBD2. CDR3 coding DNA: TGCAGTGCTAGAGATGTAGCGGGCCAAGCGCAGTATTTT. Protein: CSARDVAGQAQYF.